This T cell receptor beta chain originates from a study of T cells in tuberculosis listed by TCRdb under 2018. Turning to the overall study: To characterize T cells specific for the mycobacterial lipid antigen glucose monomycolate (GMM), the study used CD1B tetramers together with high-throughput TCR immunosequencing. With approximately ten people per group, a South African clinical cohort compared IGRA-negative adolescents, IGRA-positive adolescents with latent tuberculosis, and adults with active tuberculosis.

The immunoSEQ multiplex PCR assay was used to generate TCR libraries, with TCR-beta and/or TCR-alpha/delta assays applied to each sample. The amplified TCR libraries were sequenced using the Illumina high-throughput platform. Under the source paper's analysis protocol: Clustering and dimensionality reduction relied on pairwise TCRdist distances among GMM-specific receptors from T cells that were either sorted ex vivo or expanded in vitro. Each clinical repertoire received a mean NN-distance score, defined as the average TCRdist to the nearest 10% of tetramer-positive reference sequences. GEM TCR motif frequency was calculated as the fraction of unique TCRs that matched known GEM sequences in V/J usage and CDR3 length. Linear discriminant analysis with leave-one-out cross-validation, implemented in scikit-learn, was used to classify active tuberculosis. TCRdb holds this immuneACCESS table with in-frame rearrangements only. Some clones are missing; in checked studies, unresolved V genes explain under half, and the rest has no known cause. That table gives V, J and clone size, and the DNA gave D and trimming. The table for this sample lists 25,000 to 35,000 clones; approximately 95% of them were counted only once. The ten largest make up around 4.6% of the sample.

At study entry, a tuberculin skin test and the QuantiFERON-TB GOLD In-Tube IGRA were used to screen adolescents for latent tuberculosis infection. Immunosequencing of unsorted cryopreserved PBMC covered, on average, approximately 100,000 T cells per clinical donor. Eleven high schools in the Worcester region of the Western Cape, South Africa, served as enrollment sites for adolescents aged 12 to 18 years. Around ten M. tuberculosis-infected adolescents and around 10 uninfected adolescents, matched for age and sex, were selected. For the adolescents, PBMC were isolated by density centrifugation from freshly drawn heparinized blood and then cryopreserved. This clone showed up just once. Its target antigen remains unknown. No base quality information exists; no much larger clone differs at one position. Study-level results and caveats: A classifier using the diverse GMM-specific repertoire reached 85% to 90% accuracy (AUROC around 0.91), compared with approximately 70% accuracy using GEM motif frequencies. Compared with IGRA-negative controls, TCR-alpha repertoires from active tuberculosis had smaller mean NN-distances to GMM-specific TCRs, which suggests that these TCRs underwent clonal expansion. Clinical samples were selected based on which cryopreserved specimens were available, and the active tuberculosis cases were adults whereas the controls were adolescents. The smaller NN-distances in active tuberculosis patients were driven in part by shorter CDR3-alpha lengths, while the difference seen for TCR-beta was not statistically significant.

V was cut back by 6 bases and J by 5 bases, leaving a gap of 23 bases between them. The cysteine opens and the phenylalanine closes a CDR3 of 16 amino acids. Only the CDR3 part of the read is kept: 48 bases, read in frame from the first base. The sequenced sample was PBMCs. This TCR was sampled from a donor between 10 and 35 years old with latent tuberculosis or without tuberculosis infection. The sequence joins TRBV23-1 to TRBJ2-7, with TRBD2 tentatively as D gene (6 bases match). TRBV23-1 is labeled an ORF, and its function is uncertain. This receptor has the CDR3 CASSRPGTGVGHEQYF. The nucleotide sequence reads TGCGCCAGCAGCCGCCCGGGGACGGGAGTCGGCCACGAGCAGTACTTC.